This entry features one T cell receptor beta chain sequence. This clonotype was seen a few times. Which antigen it targets is not known. No base-level quality is on record; no much larger clone is a single base apart. The donors were about 40 Caucasian individuals from Russia, aged 6 to 90 years, who were systemically healthy. Each donor gave about 11 milliliters of peripheral blood, drawn into EDTA-treated Vacutainer tubes. Ficoll-Paque density-gradient centrifugation was used to isolate PBMCs, with at least 7 million per sample. Total RNA, at least 5 micrograms per sample, was extracted from PBMCs with Trizol reagent. For every donor, flow cytometry on a PBMC aliquot measured the percentage of naive CD45RAhigh/CD27high T cells. The data stem from a study of blood T cells in healthy people across ages (dated by TCRdb to 2015 to 2017). Study-level background: In model experiments, template switching captured roughly one uniquely barcoded TCR beta cDNA molecule for every two T cells. Age-related changes in TCR beta repertoire diversity were measured in the study by deep sequencing normalized with unique cDNA molecular identifiers. Donors were grouped into four age groups: young (average approximately 16 years), middle-aged (about 40), aged (approximately 58) and long-lived (around 80). To avoid experimental bias, donors of different ages were spread randomly across the sequencing lanes. Using the same blood draw, the study looked at two additional independent replicas of 1 million unique cDNA reads for two donors, one aged 18 to 30 and the other aged 80 or older.

The library was prepared using 5' RACE. Sequencer: Illumina HiSeq 2500. A second PCR of about 7 to 12 cycles was performed with a sample-barcoded 5' primer and a J-beta primer mix. A template-switch 5' adaptor carrying 12 random nucleotides introduced a unique molecular identifier onto each TCR beta cDNA molecule. Each sample yielded at least 2.5 million CDR3-containing paired-end reads. First-strand cDNA was synthesized from all RNA with the Mint cDNA synthesis kit, primed by a TRBC-specific oligonucleotide. All cDNA was treated with uracil-DNA glycosylase and then went through a first 18-cycle PCR with the universal primers M1SS and BC2_uni_R. In the original analysis: For normalization, 1 million high-quality reads were randomly selected from each sample, with every read carrying a distinct molecular identifier. Reads sharing molecular identifiers were discarded rather than binned into consensus sequences. MiTCR, run with a Q25 quality threshold and the strictest error-elimination algorithm, handled CDR3 identification, clonotype clustering and error correction. A nonparametric unseen species model using Euler transformation provided a lower-bound estimate of total TCR beta diversity. TCRdb handled the public reads itself, with Q25 trimming in fastp and clone calling in MiXCR, and kept productive beta chains. Rows are combined by CDR3 protein, so each entry shows the most common genes and DNA. None of the V and J calls come from the authors' own analysis; TCRdb made them. Within this sample are roughly 860,000 distinct CDR3 sequences, with less than 80% of them counted one time only. The biggest ten clones account for roughly a quarter of the sample.

Results and caveats for the whole study, not just this receptor: Donor CMV infection status was unknown, potentially confounding age-related changes in expanded clonotypes. Compared with the aged group, more naive CD4+ T cells, fewer expanded clones and increased TCR diversity were shown by the long-lived group, suggesting age selection. Observed TCR beta diversity correlated strongly with the percentage of naive T cells measured by flow cytometry. As age increased, observed TCR beta diversity per million T cells dropped in a roughly linear way, and a significant reduction was already evident by age roughly 36. Estimates of total diversity based on one million sequenced T cells were regarded as lower bounds and as underestimates. Because profiling used bulk unsorted PBMCs, naive and antigen-experienced compartments could not be compared conclusively.

Measured from the cysteine to the phenylalanine, the CDR3 is 16 residues long. Only the CDR3 DNA stays, 48 bases, in frame from base 1. The germline V gene provides CDR1 ENHRY and CDR2 SYGVKD. V is cut by 0 bases and J by 6 bases, and the space between the germline ends is 15 bases. Recombination connected TRBV10-3 to TRBJ2-1; the D segment is perhaps TRBD1 or TRBD2, each sharing 5 matched bases. The sequence was collected from a man younger than 45 in good health. The sample was blood. For the CDR3, the sequence is CAISESKGLAGNEQFF. The DNA is as follows: TGTGCCATCAGTGAGTCGAAGGGGCTAGCAGGCAATGAGCAGTTCTTC.